Presented here are 5 T cell receptor beta chains from one specimen sequenced in a study of CD8 T cells in ankylosing spondylitis. TCRdb reanalysed the 5' RACE reads using MiXCR and keeps one entry per CDR3 protein. Among some 220,000 distinct CDR3 sequences listed, 10% to 13% were seen once. Sequencing was done on a sample of blood, either unsorted or a sorted T cell fraction (not recorded which). These receptor sequences come from a male donor with ankylosing spondylitis or in good health (not recorded which).

With regard to this clonotype: At one end, the junction sequence differs from germline, possibly due to a read error. The rearrangement joins TRBV12-3 or TRBV12-4 to TRBJ2-5; tentative D call: TRBD1 (6 bases). The CDR3 spans 14 residues. The CDR3: CASSLRGFREIQYF. The CDR3 nucleotides read TGTGCCAGCAGTTTGAGGGGGTTCAGGGAGATCCAGTACTTC.

The chain is built from TRBV25-1 and TRBJ2-2, with D unresolved. This CDR3 has 13 amino acids. Per the germline V gene, CDR1 is MGHDK and CDR2 is SYGVNS. V lost 2 bases and J 7 bases, leaving 8 bases between the germline ends. CDR3 bases: TGTGCCAGCAGTGAACAGTGGAGCGGGGAGCTGTTTTTT. Its protein product is CASSEQWSGELFF.

A word on this clonotype: This may be a read error: a much more frequent sequence differs by one nucleotide. This chain connects TRBV20-1 to TRBJ2-3; D is perhaps TRBD1 or TRBD2 (5 bases each). In germline, CDR1 is DFQATT, CDR2 SNEGSKA (reference sequence). This CDR3 is built from 14 residues. The CDR3 region has the DNA TGCAGTACTAGTTTTGGGGGATCCACAGATACGCAGTATTTT. Its translation is CSTSFGGSTDTQYF.

Note on this clonotype: A much larger clone differs by one base, so this may be a read error. V usage is TRBV24-1 and J usage is TRBJ2-3, with TRBD1 matching 7 bases. Germline V gene sequence: CDR1 KGHDR, CDR2 SFDVKD. V dropped 4 bases and J dropped 6; count of bases not matched to a gene: 9. This CDR3 has 15 residues. The CDR3 loop is CATSDSTGILDTQYF. For the CDR3, the DNA is TGTGCCACCAGTGACTCGACAGGGATTTTGGATACGCAGTATTTT.

The CDR3: CAWTTSQGGRDEQFF. In nucleotides, the CDR3 is TGTGCCTGGACCACTAGTCAGGGGGGACGCGATGAGCAGTTCTTC. This chain uses TRBV30 with TRBJ2-1; TRBD1 is a possible D gene (7 bases). The CDR3 covers 15 residues. From germline, CDR1 is GTSNPN and CDR2 SVGIG (reference sequence). V lost 4 bases to trimming and J lost 8 bases, with 21 bases between them. Variable domain in full (rest from reference TRBV30 and TRBJ2-1): SQTIHQWPATLVQPVGSPLSLECTVEGTSNPNLYWYRQAAGRGLQLLFYSVGIGQISSEVPQNLSASRPQDRQFILSSKKLLLSDSGFYLCAWTTSQGGRDEQFFGPGTRLTVL.